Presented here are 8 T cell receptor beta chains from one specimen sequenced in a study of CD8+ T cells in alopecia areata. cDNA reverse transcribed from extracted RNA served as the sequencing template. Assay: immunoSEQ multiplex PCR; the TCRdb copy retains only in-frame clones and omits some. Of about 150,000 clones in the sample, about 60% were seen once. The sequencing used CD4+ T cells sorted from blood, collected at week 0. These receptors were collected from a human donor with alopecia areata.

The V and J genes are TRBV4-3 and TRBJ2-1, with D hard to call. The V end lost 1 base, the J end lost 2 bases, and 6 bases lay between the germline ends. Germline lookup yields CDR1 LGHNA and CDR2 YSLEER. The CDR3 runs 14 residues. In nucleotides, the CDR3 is TGCGCCAGCAGCCAAGCGGGTCCCTACAATGAGCAGTTCTTC. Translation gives CASSQAGPYNEQFF.

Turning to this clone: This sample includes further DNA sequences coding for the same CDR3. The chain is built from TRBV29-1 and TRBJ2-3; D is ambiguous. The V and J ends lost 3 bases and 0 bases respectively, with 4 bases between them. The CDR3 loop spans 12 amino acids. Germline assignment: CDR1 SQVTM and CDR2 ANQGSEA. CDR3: CSVEASTDTQYF. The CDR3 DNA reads TGCAGCGTTGAGGCAAGCACAGATACGCAGTATTTT.

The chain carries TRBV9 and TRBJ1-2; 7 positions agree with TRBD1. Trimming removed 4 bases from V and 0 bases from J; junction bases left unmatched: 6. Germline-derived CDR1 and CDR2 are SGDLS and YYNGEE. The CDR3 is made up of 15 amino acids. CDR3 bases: TGTGCCAGCAGCCCCTGGGACAGCGCTAACTATGGCTACACCTTC. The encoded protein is CASSPWDSANYGYTF.

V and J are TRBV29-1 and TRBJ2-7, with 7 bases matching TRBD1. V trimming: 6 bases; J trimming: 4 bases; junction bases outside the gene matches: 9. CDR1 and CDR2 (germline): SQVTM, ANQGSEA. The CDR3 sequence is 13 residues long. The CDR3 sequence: CSVGRGLGYEQYF. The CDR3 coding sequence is TGCAGCGTCGGCAGGGGGTTGGGTTACGAGCAGTACTTC.

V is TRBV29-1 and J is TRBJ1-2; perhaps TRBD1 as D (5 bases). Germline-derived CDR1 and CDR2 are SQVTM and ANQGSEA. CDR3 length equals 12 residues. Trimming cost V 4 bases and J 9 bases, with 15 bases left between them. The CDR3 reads CSVGARDRSYTF. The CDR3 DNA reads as TGCAGCGTTGGGGCCAGGGATCGAAGCTACACCTTC. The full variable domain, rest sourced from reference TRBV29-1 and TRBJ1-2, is SAVISQKPSRDICQRGTSLTIQCQVDSQVTMMFWYRQQPGQSLTLIATANQGSEATYESGFVIDKFPISRPNLTFSTLTVSNMSPEDSSIYLCSVGARDRSYTFGSGTRLTVV.

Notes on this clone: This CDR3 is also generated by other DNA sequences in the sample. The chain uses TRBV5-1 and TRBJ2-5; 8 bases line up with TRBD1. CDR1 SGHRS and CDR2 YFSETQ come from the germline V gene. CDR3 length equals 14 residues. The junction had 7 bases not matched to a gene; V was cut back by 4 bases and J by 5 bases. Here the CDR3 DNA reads TGCGCCAGCAGCCCGGACAGGGTTGGGGAGACCCAGTACTTC. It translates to CASSPDRVGETQYF. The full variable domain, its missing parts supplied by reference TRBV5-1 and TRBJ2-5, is KAGVTQTPRYLIKTRGQQVTLSCSPISGHRSVSWYQQTPGQGLQFLFEYFSETQRNKGNFPGRFSGRQFSNSRSEMNVSTLELGDSALYLCASSPDRVGETQYFGPGTRLLVL.

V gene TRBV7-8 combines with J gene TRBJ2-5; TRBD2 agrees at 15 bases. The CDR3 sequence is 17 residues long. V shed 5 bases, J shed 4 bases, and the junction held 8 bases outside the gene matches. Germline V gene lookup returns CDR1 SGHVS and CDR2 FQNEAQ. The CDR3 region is CASSRTSGGARGETQYF. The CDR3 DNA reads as TGTGCCAGCAGCCGGACTAGCGGGGGGGCCCGAGGAGAGACCCAGTACTTC.

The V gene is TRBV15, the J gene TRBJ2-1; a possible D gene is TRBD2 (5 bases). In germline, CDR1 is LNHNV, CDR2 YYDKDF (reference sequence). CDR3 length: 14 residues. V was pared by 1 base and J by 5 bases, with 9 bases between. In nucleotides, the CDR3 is TGTGCCACCAGCAGAGTAACCGGGGACAATGAGCAGTTCTTC. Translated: CATSRVTGDNEQFF.